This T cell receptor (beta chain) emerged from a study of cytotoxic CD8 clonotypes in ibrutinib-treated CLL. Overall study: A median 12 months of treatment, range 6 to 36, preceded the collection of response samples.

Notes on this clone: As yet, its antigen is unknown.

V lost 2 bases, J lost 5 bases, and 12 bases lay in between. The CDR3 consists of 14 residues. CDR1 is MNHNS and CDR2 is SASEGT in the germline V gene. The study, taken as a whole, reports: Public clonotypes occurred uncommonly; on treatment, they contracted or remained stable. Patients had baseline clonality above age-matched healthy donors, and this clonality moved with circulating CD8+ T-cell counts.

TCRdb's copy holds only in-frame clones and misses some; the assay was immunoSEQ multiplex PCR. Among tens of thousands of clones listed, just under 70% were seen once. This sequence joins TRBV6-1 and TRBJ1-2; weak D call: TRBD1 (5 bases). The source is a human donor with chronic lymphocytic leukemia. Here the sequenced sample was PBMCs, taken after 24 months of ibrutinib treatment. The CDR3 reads CASSESQGSYGYTF. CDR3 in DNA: TGTGCCAGCAGTGAATCTCAGGGTTCATATGGCTACACCTTC.